The 4 T cell receptor beta chains listed next were all sequenced from one sample in a study of CD8+CD57+ T cells in acquired aplastic anemia. Genomic DNA templated the TCR beta VDJ and CDR3 profiling. TCRdb analysed the reads with MiXCR anew, one entry per CDR3 protein. Here the sample spans 450,000 to 600,000 distinct CDR3 sequences, roughly a third being singletons. Patients picked for sequencing had shown CD8+CD57+ cell expansion detected by flow cytometry. Sequences were obtained from sorted CD4+, CD8+, or CD8+CD57+ T cells (not recorded which) from PBMCs. These receptors were collected from a human donor with aplastic anemia.

The rearrangement uses TRBV19 and TRBJ2-1; D might be TRBD1 (5 bases). Trimming left V 1 base short and J 15 bases short, with 16 bases between. The CDR3 is 13 amino acids. Looked up from germline, CDR1 is LNHDA and CDR2 is SQIVND (reference sequence). CDR3 coding DNA: TGTGCCAGTAGTATAGTGGACGGACAATCGGCGTTCTTC. Its translation: CASSIVDGQSAFF.

The gene calls are TRBV5-1 and TRBJ2-5; TRBD1 is a possible D gene (6 bases). The CDR3 sequence is 14 residues long. CDR1 is SGHRS and CDR2 is YFSETQ in the germline V gene. Trimming shortened V by 3 bases and J by 1 base, and 10 bases separated the two germline ends. CDR3 bases: TGCGCCAGCAGCTCACAGGGAATCCAAGAGACCCAGTACTTC. It specifies CASSSQGIQETQYF.

The chain couples TRBV6-1 to TRBJ2-7, with 7 bases aligning to TRBD2. CDR3 length equals 14 residues. The germline CDR1 and CDR2 sequences are MNHNS and SASEGT. Unmatched junction bases numbered 8, after V lost 6 bases and J lost 3 bases. In nucleotides, the CDR3 is TGTGCCAGCAGACTTACTAGCGCCTACTACGAGCAGTACTTC. It codes for CASRLTSAYYEQYF.

At least ten counts were recorded for this clonotype. The V call is TRBV5-6, the J call TRBJ1-6, with D tentatively TRBD1 (5 bases). Trimming cost V 0 bases and J 5 bases, with 12 bases left between them. This CDR3 has 16 residues. The germline V gene encodes CDR1 SGHDT and CDR2 YYEEEE. The CDR3 nucleotides are TGTGCCAGCAGCTTGGGTGGGGGACGGCATAATTCACCCCTCCACTTT. Translation: CASSLGGGRHNSPLHF.